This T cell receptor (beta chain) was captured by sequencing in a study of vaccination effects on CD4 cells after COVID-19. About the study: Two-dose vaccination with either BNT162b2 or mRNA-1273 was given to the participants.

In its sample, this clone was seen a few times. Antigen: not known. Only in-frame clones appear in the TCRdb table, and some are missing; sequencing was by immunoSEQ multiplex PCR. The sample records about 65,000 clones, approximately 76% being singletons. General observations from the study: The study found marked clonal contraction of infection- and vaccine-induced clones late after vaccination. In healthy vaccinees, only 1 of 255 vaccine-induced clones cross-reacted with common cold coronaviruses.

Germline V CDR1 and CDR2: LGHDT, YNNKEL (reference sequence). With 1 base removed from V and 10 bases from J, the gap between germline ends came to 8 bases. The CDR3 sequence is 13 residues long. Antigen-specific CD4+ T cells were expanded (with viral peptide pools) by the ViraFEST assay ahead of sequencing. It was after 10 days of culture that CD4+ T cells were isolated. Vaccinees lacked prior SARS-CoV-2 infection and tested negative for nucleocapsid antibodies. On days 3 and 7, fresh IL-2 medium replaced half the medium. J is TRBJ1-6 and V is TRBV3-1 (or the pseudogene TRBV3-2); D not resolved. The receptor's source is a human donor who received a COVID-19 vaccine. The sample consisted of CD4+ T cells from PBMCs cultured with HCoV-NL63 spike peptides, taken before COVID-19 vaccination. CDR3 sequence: CASSQGDRSPLHF. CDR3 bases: TGTGCCAGCAGCCAAGGGGATCGGTCACCCCTCCACTTT.